Each of the 30 T cell receptor beta chains below was sequenced from the same sample in a study of spatial heterogeneity in lung cancer. The time point here: sample taken at primary tumor resection. TCRdb independently ran MiXCR on the 5' RACE reads; one entry per CDR3 protein. The sample lists 1,500 to 2,000 distinct CDR3 sequences; about 12% were seen once. The sequenced sample was normal lung tissue next to the tumor, obtained at surgery. All receptors come from a male donor with early-stage non-small cell lung cancer.

By proportion, this clonotype is large. The chain recombines TRBV11-2 with TRBJ2-7; 9 positions match TRBD1. The CDR3 length is 15 residues. V lost 0 bases, J lost 3 bases, and 3 bases stayed unmatched. Per germline, CDR1 SGHAT and CDR2 FQNNGV. CDR3 sequence: CASSLDRDRDYEQYF. CDR3 nucleotides: TGTGCCAGCAGCTTAGACCGGGACAGGGACTACGAGCAGTACTTC.

This clonotype ranks as medium-sized (0.01 to 0.1%). The chain uses TRBV12-3 or TRBV12-4 and TRBJ2-2; TRBD2 is a possible D gene (6 bases). There are 16 residues in the CDR3. V lost 3 bases and J lost 5, with 16 bases in between. As DNA, the CDR3 is TGTGCCAGCAGTTTCTCCGGGAGTGCTGGTACCGGGGAGCTGTTTTTT. Encoded protein: CASSFSGSAGTGELFF.

The chain links TRBV28 to TRBJ1-5; TRBD1 is a possible D gene (6 bases). Trimming shortened V by 7 bases and J by 6 bases, and 16 bases separated the two germline ends. Per the germline V gene, CDR1 is MDHEN and CDR2 is SYDVKM. The CDR3 extends over 14 amino acids. The DNA of the CDR3 is TGTGCCAGCACCAAGGCAGGGGACGGTCAGCCCCAGCATTTT. Translated, it gives CASTKAGDGQPQHF.

This clonotype is large by share. The CDR3 loop reads CSAPSDTYGYTF. The CDR3 coding sequence is TGCAGTGCCCCCAGTGACACCTATGGCTACACCTTC. The gene calls are TRBV20-1 and TRBJ1-2; D remains ambiguous. V was pared by 6 bases and J by 4 bases, with 12 bases between. Germline CDR1 DFQATT, CDR2 SNEGSKA (reference sequence). This CDR3 is 12 amino acids long.

By sample fraction, this clonotype is medium-sized (0.01 to 0.1%). The V and J genes are TRBV12-3 or TRBV12-4 and TRBJ2-1; the D gene is possibly TRBD2 (6 bases). V was trimmed by 7 bases and J by 6 bases, leaving 13 bases between them. There are 13 residues in the CDR3. The CDR3 region is CASTRGGVNEQFF. The CDR3 DNA reads as TGTGCCAGCACCCGAGGAGGGGTCAATGAGCAGTTCTTC.

This clonotype qualifies as large. This rearrangement joins TRBV10-3 to TRBJ2-5; either TRBD1 or TRBD2 may fit D (6 bases each). This CDR3 is built from 11 residues. Germline CDR1 and CDR2: ENHRY and SYGVKD. V was clipped by 8 bases and J by 4 bases, with 8 bases between them. As DNA, the CDR3 is TGTGCCATCGGGGGGCCAGAGACCCAGTACTTC. Protein: CAIGGPETQYF.

This clonotype is classed as large (0.1 to 1%). This chain uses TRBV2 with TRBJ2-2; 7 bases line up with TRBD1. The CDR3 consists of 16 residues. V lost 6 bases to trimming and J lost 1 base; unmatched junction nucleotides: 8. Germline loops: CDR1 SNHLY, CDR2 FYNNEI. The CDR3 protein is CASSTTTGENTGELFF. CDR3 bases: TGTGCCAGCAGCACCACAACAGGGGAGAACACCGGGGAGCTGTTTTTT.

V and J are TRBV14 and TRBJ2-3; no reliable D call. Trimming removed 0 bases at V and 8 bases at J, with 9 bases between. This CDR3 spans 13 amino acids. Germline lookup yields CDR1 SGHDN and CDR2 FVKESK. The CDR3 reads CASSQERLFTQYF. The CDR3 coding sequence is TGTGCCAGCAGCCAAGAACGATTATTTACGCAGTATTTT.

This clonotype counts as medium-sized. The chain carries TRBV7-2 and TRBJ2-1; D possibly corresponds to TRBD2 (6 bases). Germline lookup yields CDR1 SGHTA and CDR2 FQGNSA. V dropped 8 bases and J dropped 4 bases, with 12 bases sitting between them. This CDR3 is 13 amino acids long. The DNA of the CDR3 is TGTGCCAGCGGTTGGAGGGGTTACAATGAGCAGTTCTTC. Protein sequence: CASGWRGYNEQFF.

Sample share makes this clonotype medium-sized. This chain uses TRBV5-6 with TRBJ2-3; 8 bases fit TRBD2. The CDR3 is made up of 20 amino acids. J was trimmed by 2 bases and V by 0 bases; bases with no gene match: 17. Germline V gene data show CDR1 as SGHDT and CDR2 as YYEEEE. As DNA, the CDR3 is TGTGCCAGCAGCTTGGATCCCGAGCTAGCGGGCACGTTGGACACAGATACGCAGTATTTT. It encodes CASSLDPELAGTLDTDTQYF.

Sample share makes this clonotype medium-sized. CDR3 sequence reads: CSVEEMAGVGGYTF. CDR3 bases: TGCAGCGTTGAGGAAATGGCAGGGGTAGGTGGCTACACCTTC. This chain uses TRBV29-1 with TRBJ1-2, with TRBD1 as a possible D gene (6 bases). The CDR3 loop spans 14 amino acids. V was pared by 3 bases and J by 7 bases, with 18 bases between. Germline loops: CDR1 SQVTM, CDR2 ANQGSEA.

This clonotype was seen a few times. Here the CDR3 DNA reads TGTGCCACCAGCAGAGATTTGAAACAGATCGGTTTCTTT. This sequence encodes CATSRDLKQIGFF. This sequence joins TRBV15 and TRBJ1-1, with D hard to call. V was pared by 0 bases and J by 13 bases, with 15 bases between. There are 13 residues in the CDR3. Germline CDR1 and CDR2: LNHNV and YYDKDF (reference sequence).

This clonotype is judged medium-sized. The rearrangement joins TRBV3-1 to TRBJ1-2; D unclear. This CDR3 contains 13 residues. Trimming took off 3 bases at V and 9 bases at J, with 14 bases between the two ends. Germline V lookup: CDR1 LGHDT, CDR2 YNNKEL (reference sequence). The CDR3 protein is CASSHSRSGSYTF. Written as DNA, the CDR3 is TGTGCCAGCAGCCACTCCAGATCAGGAAGCTACACCTTC. The full variable domain, in which reference TRBV3-1 and TRBJ1-2 provide the parts outside the CDR3, is DTAVSQTPKYLVTQMGNDKSIKCEQNLGHDTMYWYKQDSKKFLKIMFSYNNKELIINETVPNRFSPKSPDKAHLNLHINSLELGDSAVYFCASSHSRSGSYTFGSGTRLTVV.

This clonotype is medium-sized within its sample. The chain recombines TRBV27 with TRBJ2-1; D is tentatively TRBD1 or TRBD2 (6 bases each). Germline loops: CDR1 MNHEY, CDR2 SMNVEV (reference sequence). The CDR3 extends over 12 amino acids. The V end lost 5 bases, the J end lost 8 bases, and 10 bases lay between the germline ends. CDR3 residues: CASSKGGYEQFF. For the CDR3, the DNA is TGTGCCAGCAGTAAAGGGGGGTATGAGCAGTTCTTC.

V and J are TRBV20-1 and TRBJ2-7; D possibly corresponds to TRBD2 (6 bases). The length of the CDR3 is 14 residues. V gave up 3 bases and J gave up 1 base, with 13 bases separating them. Germline CDR1 DFQATT, CDR2 SNEGSKA (reference sequence). Here the CDR3 reads CSARGGAGSYEQYF. The CDR3 region has the DNA TGCAGTGCTAGGGGGGGAGCCGGGTCCTACGAGCAGTACTTC.

This clonotype is categorized as medium-sized. The CDR3 here is CASSVAGELFF. Written as DNA, the CDR3 is TGTGCCAGCAGCGTAGCGGGGGAGCTGTTTTTT. The chain employs TRBV9 and TRBJ2-2, with unresolved D. Germline CDR1 and CDR2: SGDLS and YYNGEE. The CDR3 has 11 residues. The ends were cut back, 0 bases at V and 8 bases at J, with 2 bases in the middle.

The V and J genes are TRBV29-1 and TRBJ2-1; D gene ambiguous. This CDR3 comprises 12 residues. V was clipped by 7 bases and J by 7 bases, with 14 bases between them. The V gene's germline CDR1 is SQVTM and CDR2 ANQGSEA. The CDR3 coding sequence is TGCAGCGGCGCTGAGCCTGGTAATGAGCAGTTCTTC. Its protein is CSGAEPGNEQFF.

The gene calls are TRBV11-2 and TRBJ2-7; possible D gene TRBD2, 5 bases. The V gene's germline CDR1 is SGHAT and CDR2 FQNNGV. The V and J ends lost 3 bases and 3 bases respectively, with 12 bases between them. This CDR3 has 14 residues. The CDR3 here is CASSFGLRDYEQYV. In nucleotides, the CDR3 is TGTGCCAGCAGCTTTGGCCTGAGGGACTACGAGCAGTACGTC.

By frequency in the sample, this clonotype is medium-sized (0.01 to 0.1%). The rearrangement joins TRBV28 to TRBJ2-7; no reliable D call. The CDR3 is 15 residues long. The V and J ends lost 2 bases and 5 bases respectively, with 16 bases between them. Germline CDR1 is MDHEN and CDR2 is SYDVKM. Written as DNA, the CDR3 is TGTGCCAGCAGTTTAAGGTCCCCGGGTTGGCACGAGCAGTACTTC. Its protein product is CASSLRSPGWHEQYF.

The rearrangement joins TRBV13 to TRBJ2-7, with D maybe TRBD2 (6 bases). The V and J ends lost 11 bases and 11 bases respectively, with 10 bases between them. Germline-derived CDR1 and CDR2 are PRHDT and FYEKMQ (reference sequence). The CDR3 runs 8 residues. CDR3 protein: CAPRREYV. In nucleotides, the CDR3 is TGTGCCCCTCGGAGGGAGTACGTC.

By share, this clonotype ranks as medium-sized (0.01 to 0.1%). Here the CDR3 reads CASTSGGANEQFF. Written as DNA, the CDR3 is TGTGCCAGCACCAGTGGAGGGGCCAATGAGCAGTTCTTC. The chain employs TRBV6-5 and TRBJ2-1; D possibly corresponds to TRBD2 (6 bases). The CDR3 is made up of 13 amino acids. Germline V CDR1 and CDR2: MNHEY, SVGAGI. With 7 bases removed from V and 6 bases from J, the gap between germline ends came to 13 bases.

This chain joins TRBV6-1 and TRBJ2-1; D ambiguous. Trimming cost V 4 bases and J 0 bases, with 10 bases left between them. In germline, CDR1 is MNHNS, CDR2 SASEGT. The CDR3 spans 15 residues. The CDR3 here is CASSVSSSSYNEQFF. CDR3 nucleotide sequence: TGTGCCAGCAGTGTTTCGAGTTCCTCCTACAATGAGCAGTTCTTC.

By share, this clonotype ranks as medium-sized. V and J are TRBV5-8 and TRBJ2-1; tentatively, D is TRBD1 or TRBD2 (5 bases each). Germline CDR1 is SGHTS and CDR2 is YDEGEE. The CDR3 consists of 15 residues. The germline V and J ends were trimmed by 4 bases and 7 bases, with 18 bases remaining between them. CDR3: CASSAPWGWGNEQFF. CDR3 coding DNA: TGTGCCAGCAGCGCCCCTTGGGGATGGGGGAATGAGCAGTTCTTC.

This clonotype is large. V usage is TRBV14 and J usage is TRBJ2-7; TRBD1 agrees at 8 bases. CDR3 length equals 13 residues. J was trimmed by 9 bases and V by 4 bases; bases with no gene match: 8. CDR1 SGHDN and CDR2 FVKESK come from the germline V gene. The CDR3 loop reads CASSLTGADLQYF. The CDR3 nucleotides are TGTGCCAGCAGCCTGACAGGGGCTGATCTGCAGTACTTC.

This clonotype is classed as large. The chain carries TRBV6-2 or TRBV6-3 and TRBJ2-3; TRBD1 might be the D (5 bases). CDR1 MNHEY and CDR2 SVGEGT come from the germline V gene. The CDR3 loop spans 12 amino acids. The V gene lost 3 bases and the J gene lost 11 bases, with 12 bases spanning the gap. CDR3 amino acids: CASSYGATWQYF. The CDR3 DNA reads as TGTGCCAGCAGTTATGGGGCAACTTGGCAGTATTTT.

By sample fraction, this clonotype is medium-sized. As DNA, the CDR3 is TGTGCCAGCAGCGGGACTAGCCCCCTGACTATCGCGAACACCGGGGAGCTGTTTTTT. Amino acid sequence: CASSGTSPLTIANTGELFF. The rearrangement links TRBV6-1 to TRBJ2-2; TRBD2 matches 9 bases. This CDR3 has 19 amino acids. V shed 6 bases and J 0 bases; nucleotides not matched to a gene: 14. Germline-derived CDR1 and CDR2 are MNHNS and SASEGT.

This clonotype qualifies as large. CDR3 sequence (DNA): TGTGCCAGCAGTTACAAGATACAGGGAAGGTTCTTC. It translates to CASSYKIQGRFF. V is TRBV12-3 or TRBV12-4 and J is TRBJ2-1; tentatively, D is TRBD1 (6 bases). CDR3 size: 12 residues. V lost 4 bases to trimming and J lost 15 bases, with 16 bases between them.

This clonotype rates as medium-sized. This chain joins TRBV9 and TRBJ2-5; D call uncertain. V lost 0 bases and J 2 bases, leaving 8 bases between the germline ends. Germline V gene data show CDR1 as SGDLS and CDR2 as YYNGEE. The CDR3 sequence is 14 residues long. The CDR3 DNA reads as TGTGCCAGCAGCGTAGAGGCAGCACAAGAGACCCAGTACTTC. This gives the protein CASSVEAAQETQYF.

In this sample, this clonotype turned up many times. The chain has TRBV12-3 or TRBV12-4 and TRBJ2-3, with 7 bases that match TRBD1. V was clipped by 9 bases and J by 0 bases; unmatched bases: 9. This CDR3 has 15 residues. The CDR3 nucleotides read TGTGCCAGTTTCCCGGGACAGATGAGCACAGATACGCAGTATTTT. It yields the protein CASFPGQMSTDTQYF.

By share, this clonotype counts as large (0.1 to 1%). The gene calls are TRBV4-2 and TRBJ1-3, with unresolved D. The CDR3 contains 17 residues. The V gene's germline CDR1 is LGHNA and CDR2 YNFKEQ. The ends were cut back, 0 bases at V and 0 bases at J, with 12 bases in the middle. The CDR3, as DNA: TGTGCCAGCAGCCAAGATCGGGCAGCAAGCTCTGGAAACACCATATATTTT. Translating it yields CASSQDRAASSGNTIYF.